A selection of T cell receptor beta chains follows, all from one sample in a study of T-cell reconstitution after alpha-beta-depleted transplantation in children. Via MiXCR, TCRdb re-called the PCR reads, giving one row per CDR3 protein. The sample consists of some 600,000 distinct CDR3 sequences, 15% to 20% of them appearing once. The sample here was PBMCs from the stem cell graft donor, taken from the stem cell graft. These receptors were taken from a human donor who donated a stem cell graft to a child with acute myeloid leukemia. Both conserved end residues are part of each CDR3. D genes are given only for firm matches. For some rows the clone size is stated as once, few or many, or as a class when expanded; others skip it.

J	V	D	size	DNA	CDR3
TRBJ2-1	TRBV5-6	-	many	TGTGCCAGCAGCGCTCGAGGAGTGTACAATGAGCAGTTCTTC	CASSARGVYNEQFF
TRBJ2-5	TRBV7-9	-	few	TGTGCCAGCAGCTTATATTCGAGCGGTCACCACCAAGAGACCCAGTACTTC	CASSLYSSGHHQETQYF
TRBJ1-3	TRBV7-8	TRBD1	-	TGTGCCAGCAGCTTGAAGACAGGGGCAGGAAACACCATATATTTT	CASSLKTGAGNTIYF
TRBJ2-7	TRBV20-1	TRBD1	many	TGCAGTGCCTGGGACAGGGGGAGGAACGAGCAGTACTTC	CSAWDRGRNEQYF
TRBJ2-1	TRBV6-1	TRBD1	-	TGTGCCAGCAGTGGGAACAGGGGAAAAAATGAGCAGTTCTTC	CASSGNRGKNEQFF
TRBJ2-3	TRBV18	-	-	TGTGCCAGCTCACCACCGGCAGCTAGCACAGATACGCAGTATTTT	CASSPPAASTDTQYF
TRBJ2-2	TRBV6-5	-	-	TGTGCCAGCAGTTACAGGGACTTCAGTGGGGAGGTGTTTTTT	CASSYRDFSGEVFF
TRBJ1-1	TRBV4-1	TRBD1	few	TGCGCCAGCAGCCCTCGGGACAGACTTATGAACACTGAAGCTTTCTTT	CASSPRDRLMNTEAFF
TRBJ2-3	TRBV5-1	-	few	TGCGCCAGCAGCTTTGGGGGGTGGCAGTCAACAGATACGCAGTATTTT	CASSFGGWQSTDTQYF
TRBJ2-2	TRBV5-1	-	few	TGCGCCAGCAGCGCATCGGGGGCTTGGACCGGGGAGCTGTTTTTT	CASSASGAWTGELFF
TRBJ2-7	TRBV4-1	TRBD1	-	TGCGCCAGCAGCCAAGTGACAGGGATCGGCGAGCAGTACTTC	CASSQVTGIGEQYF
TRBJ2-3	TRBV7-9	-	-	TGTGCCAGCAGCAAGAGGGGGGGGGTCACAGATACGCAGTATTTT	CASSKRGGVTDTQYF
TRBJ2-1	TRBV9	-	many	TGTGCCAGCAGCGTAATACAGGACAATGAGCAGTTCTTC	CASSVIQDNEQFF
TRBJ2-7	TRBV12-3/TRBV12-4	-	few	TGTGCCAGCAGTCCCGAACAGGGATGGATCTACGAGCAGTACTTC	CASSPEQGWIYEQYF
TRBJ2-7	TRBV20-1	-	many	TGCAGTGCTAGAGTTAACGGACAGATCCCGTCAACCTACGAGCAGTACTTC	CSARVNGQIPSTYEQYF
TRBJ2-7	TRBV12-3/TRBV12-4	TRBD1	few	TGTGCCAGCAGTCTTACAGGGGTAAGCGGCGAGCAGTACTTC	CASSLTGVSGEQYF
TRBJ1-5	TRBV12-3/TRBV12-4	TRBD1	few	TGTGCCAGCAGTCCAGGGACAGGCTCCAGCAATCAGCCCCAGCATTTT	CASSPGTGSSNQPQHF
TRBJ2-1	TRBV2	-	few	TGTGCCAGCAGTGCGGACCGTAGCTCCTACAATGAGCAGTTCTTC	CASSADRSSYNEQFF
TRBJ2-5	TRBV20-1	TRBD2	many	TGCAGTGCTACACTAGCGGGGGGGCAGGGAAAGACCCAGTACTTC	CSATLAGGQGKTQYF
TRBJ2-5	TRBV6-1	TRBD2	few	TGTGCCAGCAGTCGAGGACTAGCGGGGGAGAAAGAGACCCAGTACTTC	CASSRGLAGEKETQYF
TRBJ2-1	TRBV11-2	-	many	TGTGCCAGCAGCCCCCGGGGCTCAGCGACGCGTTACAATGAGCAGTTCTTC	CASSPRGSATRYNEQFF
TRBJ2-1	TRBV7-7	-	many	TGTGCCAGCAGCCTCGGGACGGACTTTGGCAATGAGCAGTTCTTC	CASSLGTDFGNEQFF
TRBJ2-7	TRBV3-1	-	-	TGTGCCAGCAGCCCGGACCTCCTAATGCGGTACTTC	CASSPDLLMRYF
TRBJ1-4	TRBV7-8	-	-	TGTGCCAGCAGCCTAGACGGGCACGACGGGAATGAAAAACTGTTTTTT	CASSLDGHDGNEKLFF
TRBJ2-5	TRBV20-1	-	many	TGCAGTGCTAGAGATCTAGAATGGGCTACGGGGGGCGAAGAGACCCAGTACTTC	CSARDLEWATGGEETQYF
TRBJ2-6	TRBV20-1	-	-	TGCTGTGCTAGAGATCCGCGATCTGTTGGGGCCAACGTCCTGACTTTC	CCARDPRSVGANVLTF
TRBJ1-1	TRBV10-2	-	-	TGCGCCAGCAGTGACAAATTGAACACTGAAGCTTTCTTT	CASSDKLNTEAFF
TRBJ2-7	TRBV7-2	-	many	TGTGCCAGCAGCTTAGAACTTCTCTACGAGCAGTACTTC	CASSLELLYEQYF
TRBJ1-2	TRBV7-2	TRBD1	-	TGTGCCAGCAGCTTCTTACCGGGACAGGGGAACCATTATGGGTACACCTTC	CASSFLPGQGNHYGYTF
TRBJ1-2	TRBV20-1	TRBD1	many	TGCAGTGCTACGGACAGGGGGTCCATTGGCTACACCTTC	CSATDRGSIGYTF
TRBJ1-2	TRBV7-2	TRBD1	many	TGTGCCAGCAGCTTAGTGGGTACAGGGGACTATGGCTACACCTTC	CASSLVGTGDYGYTF
TRBJ2-7	TRBV6-5	TRBD2	many	TGTGCCAGCAGTCAGGGACTAGCGGGGACCTACGAGCAGTACTTC	CASSQGLAGTYEQYF
TRBJ1-5	TRBV6-6	-	-	TGTGCCAGCGGGGTTCGCAGGGAGCAGCCCCAGCATTTT	CASGVRREQPQHF
TRBJ2-7	TRBV12-3/TRBV12-4	-	many	TGTGCCAGCAGCCCCGCTCGGTACGAGCAGTACTTC	CASSPARYEQYF
TRBJ2-3	TRBV20-1	-	-	TGCAGTGCTAGACGAATCCCGCGGGGGCTCCCCACAGATACGCAGTATTTT	CSARRIPRGLPTDTQYF
TRBJ1-2	TRBV12-3/TRBV12-4	-	many	TGTGCCAGCAGTTTACAGGCCTACTATGGCTACACCTTC	CASSLQAYYGYTF
TRBJ2-1	TRBV5-1	-	many	TGCGCCAGCAGGTTAATCCAGGGGAGCTCCTACAATGAGCAGTTCTTC	CASRLIQGSSYNEQFF
TRBJ1-1	TRBV27	TRBD1	many	TGTGCCAGCAACCACCACAGGGGACGGGACACTGAAGCTTTCTTT	CASNHHRGRDTEAFF
TRBJ2-5	TRBV20-1	-	many	TGCAGTGCTAGAGATCCTAGGAGGGGAGAGACCCAGTACTTC	CSARDPRRGETQYF
TRBJ1-2	TRBV25-1	TRBD1	few	TGTGCCAGCAGCTGGACAGGGCGAGGCTACACCTTC	CASSWTGRGYTF
TRBJ2-7	TRBV11-1	TRBD2	-	TGTGCCAGCAGAAGGCGGGGGGCCCCGACCTACGAGCAGTACTTC	CASRRRGAPTYEQYF
TRBJ1-2	TRBV20-1	-	many	TGCAGTGCTAGATCCATCTGGGGCCGGGGGAAAGGCTACACCTTC	CSARSIWGRGKGYTF
TRBJ2-3	TRBV7-2	-	-	TGTGCCAGCAGCTTAGCCCCCGCTACTAGCACAGATACGCAGTATTTT	CASSLAPATSTDTQYF
TRBJ1-1	TRBV7-8	-	-	TGTGCCAGCAGCTTAGCGATGTGGTCAGCGAACACTGAAGCTTTCTTT	CASSLAMWSANTEAFF
TRBJ2-3	TRBV27	TRBD2	few	TGTGCCAGCAGTTTAAAAGAGGCGGGGGGGCCGGCAGATACGCAGTATTTT	CASSLKEAGGPADTQYF
TRBJ1-1	TRBV5-1	-	few	TGCGCCAGCAGCTTGGCCGTAGTAGGCACTGAAGCTTTCTTT	CASSLAVVGTEAFF
TRBJ1-2	TRBV21-1	-	-	TGTGCCAGCACTGCTGGGGCAGCCTCCTATGGCTACACCTTC	CASTAGAASYGYTF
TRBJ2-7	TRBV6-2/TRBV6-3	-	-	TGTGCCAGCAGTTACTGGGGTTACGAGCAGTACTTC	CASSYWGYEQYF